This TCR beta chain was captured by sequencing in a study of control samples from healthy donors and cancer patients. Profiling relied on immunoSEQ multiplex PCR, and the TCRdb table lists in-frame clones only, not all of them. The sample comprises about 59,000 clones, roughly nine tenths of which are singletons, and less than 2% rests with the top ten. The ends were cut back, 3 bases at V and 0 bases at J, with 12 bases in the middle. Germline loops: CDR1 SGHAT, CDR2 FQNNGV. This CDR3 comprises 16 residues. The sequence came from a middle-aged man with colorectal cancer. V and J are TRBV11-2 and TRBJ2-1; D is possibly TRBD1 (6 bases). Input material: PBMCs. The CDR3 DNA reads TGTGCCAGCAGCTTCAGGGGCGACAGCTCCTACAATGAGCAGTTCTTC. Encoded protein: CASSFRGDSSYNEQFF.